What follows are 31 T cell receptor beta chains derived from one specimen sequenced in a study of blood T cell repertoires in COVID-19. Assay used: immunoSEQ multiplex PCR; TCRdb lists only in-frame clones, some missing. Seen here are approximately 72,000 clones, around nine tenths observed once, and the top ten hold 10% to 15%. The source material was peripheral blood. Receptor source: an older woman with acute or convalescent COVID-19.

J is TRBJ1-1 and V is TRBV7-2; no reliable D call. Germline V gives CDR1 SGHTA, CDR2 FQGNSA. The CDR3 runs to 14 residues. Trimming removed 3 bases at V and 5 bases at J, with 13 bases between. DNA of the CDR3: TGTGCCAGCAGCTTCAGGAGGGCGTATACTGAAGCTTTCTTT. It specifies CASSFRRAYTEAFF.

This clone was counted a single time. V gene TRBV30 combines with J gene TRBJ1-4; 7 bases match TRBD1. Germline V gene data show CDR1 as GTSNPN and CDR2 as SVGIG (reference sequence). The junction had 9 bases not matched to a gene; V was cut back by 3 bases and J by 8 bases. This CDR3 comprises 14 residues. CDR3 loop: CAWSSQGGLEKLFF. CDR3 nucleotides: TGTGCCTGGAGCTCCCAGGGGGGTCTGGAAAAACTGTTTTTT.

This clone was counted between two and nine times. This chain joins TRBV4-1 and TRBJ2-7; 9 bases align to TRBD1. V lost 0 bases, J lost 5 bases, and 5 bases stayed unmatched. This CDR3 spans 15 amino acids. Germline assignment: CDR1 MGHRA and CDR2 YSYEKL. CDR3 DNA: TGCGCCAGCAGCCAAGATGCCAGACAGGGGGACGAGCAGTACTTC. Translation gives CASSQDARQGDEQYF.

V gene TRBV18 combines with J gene TRBJ1-4; D not resolved. CDR1 KGHSH and CDR2 LQKENI come from the germline V gene. V shed 6 bases and J shed 6 bases, with 14 bases lying between them. CDR3 length equals 14 residues. The CDR3 DNA reads TGTGCCAGCTCCCTCCGAGGGCTGGATGAAAAACTGTTTTTT. It codes for CASSLRGLDEKLFF.

The chain carries TRBV7-6 and TRBJ2-7; weak D call: TRBD1 (7 bases). The length of the CDR3 is 16 residues. The V and J ends lost 5 bases and 6 bases respectively, with 23 bases between them. Looked up from germline, CDR1 is SGHVS and CDR2 is FNYEAQ. Here the CDR3 DNA reads TGTGCCAGCAGCGCGGAGGGGAGACAGGGCTGGCGCGAGCAGTACTTC. This sequence encodes CASSAEGRQGWREQYF.

The chain employs TRBV7-2 and TRBJ2-3, with D possibly matching TRBD2 (6 bases). V lost 7 bases and J 2 bases, leaving 16 bases between the germline ends. This CDR3 has 15 amino acids. Germline-derived CDR1 and CDR2 are SGHTA and FQGNSA. The CDR3: CASKLIAVNTDTQYF. Written as DNA, the CDR3 is TGTGCCAGCAAGCTTATAGCGGTTAACACAGATACGCAGTATTTT.

V gene TRBV11-1 combines with J gene TRBJ1-1; D is unresolved. The germline gives CDR1 SGHAT, CDR2 FQDESV (reference sequence). V lost 3 bases and J lost 5, with 7 bases in between. The CDR3 runs 12 residues. The CDR3 here is CASSFGGTEAFF. The CDR3 DNA is TGTGCCAGCAGCTTCGGAGGTACTGAAGCTTTCTTT.

The V call is TRBV28, the J call TRBJ2-7, with TRBD2 as a possible D gene (6 bases). Germline V gene sequence: CDR1 MDHEN, CDR2 SYDVKM. The CDR3 has 11 amino acids. V was shortened by 6 bases and J by 4 bases, with 7 bases between the two germline ends. This CDR3 reads CASSGGYEQYF. CDR3 DNA: TGTGCCAGCAGCGGGGGATACGAGCAGTACTTC.

The CDR3 reads CASSRNSGGQGETQYF. The CDR3 DNA follows: TGTGCCAGTAGTAGAAATAGCGGGGGCCAGGGGGAGACCCAGTACTTC. The genes are TRBV19 and TRBJ2-5; 9 positions agree with TRBD2. Per germline, CDR1 LNHDA and CDR2 SQIVND (reference sequence). The CDR3 has 16 amino acids. V dropped 4 bases and J dropped 5; count of bases not matched to a gene: 11.

The chain carries TRBV9 and TRBJ1-4; tentative D call: TRBD1 (6 bases). Germline V lookup: CDR1 SGDLS, CDR2 YYNGEE. The CDR3 is 13 residues long. V gave up 4 bases and J gave up 8 bases, with 12 bases separating them. Here the CDR3 reads CASSTGIWEKLFF. The CDR3 bases are TGTGCCAGCAGCACAGGGATTTGGGAAAAACTGTTTTTT. Supplemented by reference TRBV9 and TRBJ1-4, the full variable domain reads DSGVTQTPKHLITATGQRVTLRCSPRSGDLSVYWYQQSLDQGLQFLIQYYNGEERAKGNILERFSAQQFPDLHSELNLSSLELGDSALYFCASSTGIWEKLFFGSGTQLSVL.

V is TRBV13 and J is TRBJ1-4; 10 bases align to TRBD1. Per the germline V gene, CDR1 is PRHDT and CDR2 is FYEKMQ (reference sequence). CDR3 length: 16 amino acids. V lost 5 bases, J lost 6 bases, and 9 bases stayed unmatched. The CDR3 DNA sequence: TGTGCCAGCAGCCTCTGGCGAGGACAGGGGGATGAAAAACTGTTTTTT. Protein: CASSLWRGQGDEKLFF.

This clone has only one observation. The chain couples TRBV5-6 to TRBJ2-5; D might be TRBD2 (5 bases). Germline V gene data show CDR1 as SGHDT and CDR2 as YYEEEE. The CDR3 consists of 15 residues. With 3 bases removed from V and 2 bases from J, the gap between germline ends came to 14 bases. CDR3 protein: CASSSVQAVQETQYF. The CDR3, as DNA: TGTGCCAGCAGCTCCGTACAAGCGGTTCAAGAGACCCAGTACTTC.

The V call is TRBV9, the J call TRBJ2-7, with 8 bases that match TRBD1. After removal of 4 bases from V and 6 bases from J, the junction contained 6 bases not matched to a gene. CDR1 and CDR2 from the germline V gene are SGDLS and YYNGEE. The CDR3 loop spans 13 amino acids. The CDR3 here is CASSPDRVAEQYF. As DNA, the CDR3 is TGTGCCAGCAGCCCGGACAGGGTGGCCGAGCAGTACTTC.

Here the CDR3 reads CASSLSGGDSTDTQYF. In DNA, the CDR3 is TGCGCCAGCAGCCTCAGCGGGGGGGACAGCACAGATACGCAGTATTTT. This chain connects TRBV10-1 to TRBJ2-3, with TRBD2 matching 10 bases. The CDR3 loop spans 16 amino acids. Trimming at V came to 6 bases and at J to 0 bases, leaving 6 bases not matched to a gene. Germline V gene data show CDR1 as WNHNN and CDR2 as SYGVQD (reference sequence).

In its sample, this clone was seen once. The chain has TRBV28 and TRBJ1-5; the match to TRBD1 covers 8 bases. The CDR3 spans 14 residues. The germline CDR1 and CDR2 sequences are MDHEN and SYDVKM. V gave up 6 bases and J gave up 6 bases; unmatched junction bases: 7. CDR3 sequence reads: CASSRGQGRQPQHF. The CDR3 region has the DNA TGTGCCAGCAGCCGTGGACAGGGCCGTCAGCCCCAGCATTTT.

The chain carries TRBV6-5 and TRBJ2-3, with a possible D match to TRBD2 (5 bases). CDR1 and CDR2 from the germline V gene are MNHEY and SVGAGI. CDR3 length equals 15 residues. Trimming took 0 bases from V and 4 from J, leaving 11 bases between them. The chain's CDR3 is CASSYSRATPDTQYF. CDR3 coding DNA: TGTGCCAGCAGTTACTCGAGGGCCACCCCAGATACGCAGTATTTT.

The chain carries TRBV7-2 and TRBJ2-5; TRBD2 matches 11 bases. Trimming at V came to 5 bases and at J to 1 base, leaving 6 bases not matched to a gene. Germline V lookup: CDR1 SGHTA, CDR2 FQGNSA. The CDR3 sequence is 16 residues long. The CDR3 sequence is CASSVIAGGLQETQYF. CDR3 nucleotides: TGTGCCAGCAGCGTGATAGCGGGGGGGCTCCAAGAGACCCAGTACTTC.

This chain connects TRBV5-1 to TRBJ2-7; TRBD1 agrees at 7 bases. The V and J ends lost 5 bases and 2 bases, in that order; junction bases with no gene match: 10. This CDR3 spans 15 amino acids. Germline V gene lookup returns CDR1 SGHRS and CDR2 YFSETQ. This chain's CDR3 is CASSYTTGEAYEQYF. In nucleotides, the CDR3 is TGCGCCAGCAGTTATACCACAGGGGAAGCCTACGAGCAGTACTTC.

The genes are TRBV13 and TRBJ2-3, with 10 bases matching TRBD1. Germline values: CDR1 PRHDT, CDR2 FYEKMQ (reference sequence). J was trimmed by 3 bases and V by 5 bases; bases with no gene match: 5. This CDR3 is built from 15 residues. CDR3 nucleotides: TGTGCCAGCAGCCCCGACAGGGGGCTTACAGATACGCAGTATTTT. This sequence encodes CASSPDRGLTDTQYF.

This chain uses TRBV5-6 with TRBJ1-2, with 10 nucleotides matching TRBD1. Germline V gene data show CDR1 as SGHDT and CDR2 as YYEEEE. V lost 3 bases and J lost 7; bases outside the gene matches: 6. This CDR3 spans 14 amino acids. This chain's CDR3 is CASSYGQGGGGYTF. CDR3 DNA sequence: TGTGCCAGCAGCTACGGACAGGGGGGAGGTGGCTACACCTTC.

This clone has more than one count but fewer than ten. The V call is TRBV6-5, the J call TRBJ2-5; D might be TRBD2 (6 bases). The CDR3 loop spans 15 amino acids. The germline CDR1 and CDR2 sequences are MNHEY and SVGAGI. With 0 bases removed from V and 6 bases from J, the gap between germline ends came to 14 bases. In nucleotides, the CDR3 is TGTGCCAGCAGTTACTCGACTGGGGGGAGTCAGACCCAGTACTTC. Translated: CASSYSTGGSQTQYF.

This clone came up once. V is TRBV3-1 (or the pseudogene TRBV3-2) and J is TRBJ2-1; maybe TRBD2 (7 bases). V was pared by 2 bases and J by 15 bases, with 20 bases between. The length of the CDR3 is 14 residues. CDR1 and CDR2 from the germline V gene are LGHDT and YNNKEL (reference sequence). CDR3 loop: CASSQYGRGQRRFF. The CDR3 DNA is TGTGCCAGCAGCCAATACGGGCGGGGGCAGCGGCGGTTCTTC.

This chain connects TRBV5-1 to TRBJ2-3; D ambiguous. This CDR3 contains 11 residues. The V end lost 2 bases, the J end lost 6 bases, and 4 bases lay between the germline ends. Germline V gene lookup returns CDR1 SGHRS and CDR2 YFSETQ. The CDR3 coding sequence is TGCGCCAGCAGCTTCCGGGATACGCAGTATTTT. It codes for CASSFRDTQYF. The full variable domain, with the rest looked up from reference TRBV5-1 and TRBJ2-3, is KAGVTQTPRYLIKTRGQQVTLSCSPISGHRSVSWYQQTPGQGLQFLFEYFSETQRNKGNFPGRFSGRQFSNSRSEMNVSTLELGDSALYLCASSFRDTQYFGPGTRLTVL.

CDR3 DNA: TGTGCCAGCAGCCCCAGGACAGGGGGCACTCAGCCCCAGCATTTT. Translation: CASSPRTGGTQPQHF. The V call is TRBV28, the J call TRBJ1-5; 11 nucleotides agree with TRBD1. This CDR3 region has 15 residues. CDR1 and CDR2 (germline): MDHEN, SYDVKM. After removal of 6 bases from V and 6 bases from J, the junction contained 7 bases not matched to a gene.

This chain connects TRBV25-1 to TRBJ2-5; no clear D. Germline values: CDR1 MGHDK, CDR2 SYGVNS. This CDR3 spans 15 amino acids. Trimming cost V 3 bases and J 5 bases, with 16 bases left between them. For the CDR3, the DNA is TGTGCCAGCAGTGAGACGAGACATTCTGGGGAGACCCAGTACTTC. This translates into CASSETRHSGETQYF.

The table lists this clone with a count of one. The chain couples TRBV5-1 to TRBJ2-7, with 9 bases fitting TRBD1. The junction had 7 bases not matched to a gene; V was cut back by 2 bases and J by 7 bases. Germline CDR1 and CDR2: SGHRS and YFSETQ. The CDR3 contains 14 residues. Here the CDR3 reads CASSFTGTGWEQYF. Here the CDR3 DNA reads TGCGCCAGCAGCTTCACAGGGACAGGGTGGGAGCAGTACTTC.

The rearrangement links TRBV2 to TRBJ1-1; weak D call: TRBD1 (5 bases). V was clipped by 6 bases and J by 2 bases, with 13 bases between them. Germline CDR1 is SNHLY and CDR2 is FYNNEI. The CDR3 is 14 amino acids. The DNA for the CDR3 is TGTGCCAGCAGCCGCGGGGGTTATAACACTGAAGCTTTCTTT. Translating gives CASSRGGYNTEAFF.

The genes are TRBV29-1 and TRBJ2-6; 7 nucleotides align to TRBD1. Germline CDR1 is SQVTM and CDR2 is ANQGSEA. V lost 4 bases and J lost 1; bases outside the gene matches: 4. The CDR3 is 15 amino acids. CDR3 bases: TGCAGCGTTGTCTTGGACAGGTCTGGGGCCAACGTCCTGACTTTC. As protein: CSVVLDRSGANVLTF.

This chain uses TRBV10-2 with TRBJ2-5; 7 positions agree with TRBD2. The CDR3 has 14 amino acids. Trimming took 0 bases from V and 4 from J; bases not matched to a gene: 2. Looked up from germline, CDR1 is WSHSY and CDR2 is SAAADI. The CDR3, as DNA: TGCGCCAGCAGTGAGTCCCCTAGCGGAGAGACCCAGTACTTC. Protein product: CASSESPSGETQYF.

V gene TRBV5-5 combines with J gene TRBJ1-4; 9 nucleotides match TRBD1. The J segment lost 6 bases and the V segment lost 3 bases, leaving 6 bases of the junction unmatched. The CDR3 totals 15 residues. Germline V CDR1 and CDR2: SGHKS, YYEKEE (reference sequence). The CDR3, as DNA: TGTGCCAGCAGCTACAGGGGGCGCGGTGATGAAAAACTGTTTTTT. It yields the protein CASSYRGRGDEKLFF.

The CDR3 DNA reads as TGTGCCAGCAGCGTAAACCTAGCGGCTGAGCAGTTCTTC. This codes for CASSVNLAAEQFF. The genes are TRBV11-3 and TRBJ2-1; 7 nucleotides line up with TRBD2. Unmatched junction bases numbered 7, after V lost 5 bases and J lost 9 bases. The CDR3 loop spans 13 amino acids. Germline V gene sequence: CDR1 SGHNT, CDR2 YENEEA.